The rows below give T cell receptor beta chains drawn from one sample of a study of blood T cell repertoires in COVID-19. Libraries were prepared by immunoSEQ multiplex PCR; TCRdb keeps only in-frame clonotypes and omits some of them. The sample holds 350,000 to 450,000 clones, 70% to 90% seen once. Sequences were obtained from peripheral blood. The receptors derive from a human donor in a cohort sampled during active COVID-19. Both conserved end residues are part of each CDR3. Each record gives: J gene, V gene, clone size, D gene, CDR3 DNA, CDR3 protein. The D gene is left open where the match is weak. Size values are once, few and many counts, or a class for expanded clones, and some rows have none.

J gene: TRBJ1-6; V gene: TRBV5-1; clone size: .; D gene: .; CDR3 DNA: TGCGCCAGCAGCTTGGATCTAGGGGTGAATTCACCCCTCCACTTT; CDR3 protein: CASSLDLGVNSPLHF
J gene: TRBJ2-1; V gene: TRBV6-5; clone size: .; D gene: .; CDR3 DNA: TGTGCCGGTATGGACTACGACAATGAGCAGTTCTTC; CDR3 protein: CAGMDYDNEQFF
J gene: TRBJ2-3; V gene: TRBV5-1; clone size: .; D gene: .; CDR3 DNA: TGCGCCAGCAGCTCGGACAGTAATACGCAGTATTTT; CDR3 protein: CASSSDSNTQYF
J gene: TRBJ2-5; V gene: TRBV20-1; clone size: .; D gene: .; CDR3 DNA: TGCAGTGCTAGTGAGTGGACAGGGACTAAAGAGACCCAGTACTTC; CDR3 protein: CSASEWTGTKETQYF
J gene: TRBJ2-2; V gene: TRBV7-3; clone size: once; D gene: .; CDR3 DNA: TGTGCCAGCAGCCCAGGCTCGGTTGACACCGGGGAGCTGTTTTTT; CDR3 protein: CASSPGSVDTGELFF
J gene: TRBJ2-3; V gene: TRBV12-3/TRBV12-4; clone size: .; D gene: .; CDR3 DNA: TGTGCCAGCAGTTTCGGTTGGGATACGCAGTATTTT; CDR3 protein: CASSFGWDTQYF
J gene: TRBJ1-2; V gene: TRBV15; clone size: .; D gene: .; CDR3 DNA: TGTGCCACCAGTCCGAAAATGACAGAAACTTATGGCTACACCTTC; CDR3 protein: CATSPKMTETYGYTF
J gene: TRBJ2-7; V gene: TRBV12-3/TRBV12-4; clone size: .; D gene: TRBD2; CDR3 DNA: TGTGCCAGCAGTTCGGGACTAGTTTACGAGCAGTACTTC; CDR3 protein: CASSSGLVYEQYF
J gene: TRBJ1-1; V gene: TRBV6-5; clone size: once; D gene: .; CDR3 DNA: TGTGCCAGCAGTTACCGGGGGGCGGGGGTAGCTTTCTTT; CDR3 protein: CASSYRGAGVAFF
J gene: TRBJ1-4; V gene: TRBV4-1; clone size: .; D gene: .; CDR3 DNA: TGCGCCAGCAGCCAGCAGACAGAAAATGAAAAACTGTTTTTT; CDR3 protein: CASSQQTENEKLFF
J gene: TRBJ2-2; V gene: TRBV28; clone size: .; D gene: TRBD1; CDR3 DNA: TGTGCCAGCAGTAGCTACTACAGGGGCGGGGAGCTGTTTTTT; CDR3 protein: CASSSYYRGGELFF
J gene: TRBJ2-5; V gene: TRBV24-1; clone size: .; D gene: .; CDR3 DNA: TGTGCCACCAGTGATTCCGGGACACCAATTCACCAAGAGACCCAGTACTTC; CDR3 protein: CATSDSGTPIHQETQYF
J gene: TRBJ2-3; V gene: TRBV30; clone size: .; D gene: .; CDR3 DNA: TGTGCCTGGAGTCCGCCTCCCGGGTACACAGATACGCAGTATTTT; CDR3 protein: CAWSPPPGYTDTQYF
J gene: TRBJ1-2; V gene: TRBV3-1/TRBV3-2; clone size: .; D gene: TRBD1; CDR3 DNA: TGTGCCAGCAGCTCAATGGGGGACAGGGGCGCGGGTAGTGGCTATGGCTACACCTTC; CDR3 protein: CASSSMGDRGAGSGYGYTF
J gene: TRBJ2-1; V gene: TRBV6-2/TRBV6-3; clone size: .; D gene: .; CDR3 DNA: TGTGCCAGCACCCCGACTAGGTCCTACAATGAGCAGTTCTTC; CDR3 protein: CASTPTRSYNEQFF
J gene: TRBJ2-3; V gene: TRBV5-1; clone size: few; D gene: .; CDR3 DNA: TGCGCCAGCAGCAGCGGGTCTGGGACAGATACGCAGTATTTT; CDR3 protein: CASSSGSGTDTQYF
J gene: TRBJ1-2; V gene: TRBV3-1/TRBV3-2; clone size: .; D gene: .; CDR3 DNA: TGTGCCAGCAGCCTTATTTCAGGGGAAGCGCATGGCTACACCTTC; CDR3 protein: CASSLISGEAHGYTF
J gene: TRBJ2-5; V gene: TRBV5-5; clone size: .; D gene: TRBD2; CDR3 DNA: TGTGCCAGCCTAGCCCCAGCGGGGAGGTTGGAGACCCAGTACTTC; CDR3 protein: CASLAPAGRLETQYF
J gene: TRBJ1-4; V gene: TRBV27; clone size: once; D gene: .; CDR3 DNA: TGTGCCAGCAGTTTTAGCGCAACTAATGAAAAACTGTTTTTT; CDR3 protein: CASSFSATNEKLFF
J gene: TRBJ2-7; V gene: TRBV19; clone size: .; D gene: .; CDR3 DNA: TGTGCCAGTAGTACTCGGGGGGCTGGAGAGCAGTACTTC; CDR3 protein: CASSTRGAGEQYF
J gene: TRBJ2-7; V gene: TRBV3-1/TRBV3-2; clone size: .; D gene: .; CDR3 DNA: TGTGCCAGCAGCCAACAGATAACAGGATTCTACGAGCAGTACTTC; CDR3 protein: CASSQQITGFYEQYF
J gene: TRBJ1-1; V gene: TRBV6-5; clone size: .; D gene: TRBD1; CDR3 DNA: TGTGCCAGCAGCCACACCGACAGGGGTGGGGCTGAAGCTTTCTTT; CDR3 protein: CASSHTDRGGAEAFF
J gene: TRBJ1-1; V gene: TRBV2; clone size: .; D gene: TRBD1; CDR3 DNA: TGTGCCAGCACCCGCTGGGGGACAGGCAGAGGCACGAACACTGAAGCTTTCTTT; CDR3 protein: CASTRWGTGRGTNTEAFF
J gene: TRBJ1-2; V gene: TRBV9; clone size: .; D gene: .; CDR3 DNA: TGTGCCAGCAGCGTTAGCATTAACTATGGCTACACCTTC; CDR3 protein: CASSVSINYGYTF
J gene: TRBJ2-7; V gene: TRBV3-1/TRBV3-2; clone size: few; D gene: TRBD1; CDR3 DNA: TGTGCCAGCAGCCAATTGGACCGACAGGGCGAGCAGTACTTC; CDR3 protein: CASSQLDRQGEQYF
J gene: TRBJ2-7; V gene: TRBV30; clone size: few; D gene: .; CDR3 DNA: TGTGCCTGGACCCAGGGAAATCCCTACGAGCAGTACTTC; CDR3 protein: CAWTQGNPYEQYF
J gene: TRBJ1-1; V gene: TRBV29-1; clone size: .; D gene: TRBD1; CDR3 DNA: TGCAGCGTCCGTAATCAGGGGGCTGGCACTGAAGCTTTCTTT; CDR3 protein: CSVRNQGAGTEAFF
J gene: TRBJ2-2; V gene: TRBV7-9; clone size: .; D gene: TRBD1; CDR3 DNA: TGTGCCAGCAGCTCCGGGACAGGGGCCCACACCGGGGAGCTGTTTTTT; CDR3 protein: CASSSGTGAHTGELFF
J gene: TRBJ2-7; V gene: TRBV11-2; clone size: few; D gene: TRBD1; CDR3 DNA: TGTGCCAGCAGCTTAGCCCTCGACAGGGGCGGCGGTTACGAGCAGTACTTC; CDR3 protein: CASSLALDRGGGYEQYF
J gene: TRBJ2-5; V gene: TRBV7-9; clone size: .; D gene: TRBD2; CDR3 DNA: TGTGCCAGCAGCCCGTTTGCGGGGGTGGGAGAGACCCAGTACTTC; CDR3 protein: CASSPFAGVGETQYF
J gene: TRBJ2-7; V gene: TRBV9; clone size: .; D gene: TRBD1; CDR3 DNA: TGTGCCAGCAGCCCTACAGGGGGCTCCTACGAGCAGTACTTC; CDR3 protein: CASSPTGGSYEQYF
J gene: TRBJ2-3; V gene: TRBV7-2; clone size: once; D gene: TRBD2; CDR3 DNA: TGTGCCAGCAGCCCTCGGACTAGTTTCGTCGAGCATACGCAGTATTTT; CDR3 protein: CASSPRTSFVEHTQYF
J gene: TRBJ1-5; V gene: TRBV30; clone size: .; D gene: .; CDR3 DNA: TGTGCCTGGAGCCCCCAACGGGGTTCTCGTCAGCCCCAGCATTTT; CDR3 protein: CAWSPQRGSRQPQHF
J gene: TRBJ1-5; V gene: TRBV6-1; clone size: .; D gene: .; CDR3 DNA: TGTGCCAGCAGTGAACTCGGGGGACAGCCCCAGCATTTT; CDR3 protein: CASSELGGQPQHF